These T cell receptor beta chains were read from a single sample in a study of response to subunit inactivated influenza vaccine. TCRdb re-called the RT-PCR reads through MiXCR, storing one row per CDR3 protein. This sample has roughly 760,000 distinct CDR3 sequences; about 20% occur once, and the top ten carry 9.5% to 13%. The specimen comprised PBMCs from blood, sampled roughly 5 days after vaccination. The receptors here all came from a middle-aged man who received an inactivated influenza vaccine. Both conserved end residues are trimmed from each CDR3. Not every row has a clone size; where given, it reads once, few, many or a size class.

TRBV5-1,TRBJ2-3,few,ASSLGQGTSTDTQY
TRBV20-1,TRBJ2-1,-,SALGLADLSSYNEQF
TRBV2,TRBJ2-2,few,ASTEAYLLNTGELF
TRBV4-2,TRBJ2-5,-,ASSQDMAGGRY
TRBV4-3,TRBJ2-7,few,ASSQGGRDEQY
TRBV4-2,TRBJ1-1,-,ASSRARGGVVAEAF
TRBV5-1,TRBJ2-3,-,ASNYLGQGATDTQY
TRBV4-1,TRBJ2-7,-,ASSQEAPGLYEQY
TRBV10-3,TRBJ2-2,many,AISGTGDNGELF
TRBV7-9,TRBJ2-1,-,ASSYRGQGASEQF
TRBV5-5,TRBJ2-1,-,ASLNTVQEQF
TRBV12-3/TRBV12-4,TRBJ2-5,few,ASTLYGGLQETQY
TRBV29-1,TRBJ1-1,few,SVEEGTGAF
TRBV5-1,TRBJ2-3,-,ASSLESGRSSTDTQY
TRBV7-6,TRBJ2-1,-,ASSLGLAGSRWF
TRBV18,TRBJ1-5,few,ASSPLQGNQPQH
TRBV5-1,TRBJ1-2,-,ASSPNDNYGYT
TRBV4-2,TRBJ2-7,-,ASSQDKRLTGVAGFYEQY
TRBV11-2,TRBJ2-3,many,ASSLVVTSGRLTDTQY
TRBV5-5,TRBJ1-4,-,ASSRDPATEKLF
TRBV20-1,TRBJ2-2,-,SASFGGNTGELF
TRBV6-2/TRBV6-3,TRBJ2-2,few,ASSYSLYRDTGELF
TRBV7-2,TRBJ2-1,-,ASSLQSGTSYNEQF
TRBV4-2,TRBJ2-5,few,ASSQELGGSETQY
TRBV28,TRBJ2-4,-,ASSSVDRGQTIQY
TRBV20-1,TRBJ2-1,-,SARGLISGNEQF
TRBV7-9,TRBJ2-7,few,ASSPPPMDRYEQY
TRBV6-2/TRBV6-3,TRBJ2-1,few,ASRGLRETYNEQF
TRBV10-3,TRBJ2-7,-,AISEGGPGEQY
TRBV6-1,TRBJ2-4,-,ASSDKFYVGGHLGIQY
TRBV5-1,TRBJ2-6,few,ASRMTGVSSGANVLT
TRBV10-3,TRBJ2-7,few,AISGTSGEQY
TRBV7-8,TRBJ2-5,many,ASSSHERETQY
TRBV20-1,TRBJ2-5,few,SARTSGGSEETQY
TRBV29-1,TRBJ2-3,-,SLTDGLAGNTDTQY
TRBV7-2,TRBJ2-7,few,ASSFVNRVQGYQQY
TRBV30,TRBJ2-6,-,ALGGVGDNVLT
TRBV19,TRBJ2-7,many,ASRERAGAPYEQY
TRBV5-1,TRBJ2-2,-,ASSFYHGTSNTGELF
TRBV12-3/TRBV12-4,TRBJ2-7,-,ASSFITGALYEQY
TRBV5-1,TRBJ1-2,many,ASSPGNLQGAIDYGYT
TRBV4-3,TRBJ2-7,many,ASSQERAYEQY
TRBV5-5,TRBJ2-1,-,ASSLDPTPSYYNEQF
TRBV30,TRBJ1-1,-,AWSGGFTEAF
TRBV7-9,TRBJ2-1,-,ASSLAGAGSEQF
TRBV7-2,TRBJ2-5,few,ASSLAARGRETQY
TRBV27,TRBJ2-5,-,ASSLLEGYGTQY
TRBV4-1,TRBJ2-1,-,ASSQDRGTGEQF
TRBV4-3,TRBJ2-7,few,ASSQMARDSYEQY
TRBV29-1,TRBJ1-4,-,SVIMGSTNEKLF
TRBV18,TRBJ2-4,-,ASSPVMGLVKNIQY
TRBV7-9,TRBJ1-1,-,ASSSSGGGGGTEAF